Listed below are T cell receptor beta chains from one sample, sequenced in a study of cytomegalovirus exposure and HLA in healthy donors. Assay used: immunoSEQ multiplex PCR; TCRdb lists only in-frame clones, some missing. This sample carries 120,000 or so clones, 76% of them seen once, and the ten largest clones take 10% to 15%. The sequenced sample was PBMCs. The receptors stem from a man aged 25-45 years in good health and CMV-seropositive. CDR3s include the opening cysteine and the closing phenylalanine or tryptophan. The D gene is left open where the match is weak. Part of the rows lack a size; the others show once, few, many or a class for expanded clones.

v_gene,d_gene,j_gene,abundance,CDR3aa,CDR3nt
TRBV6-5,TRBD1,TRBJ1-2,few,CASSIDRGYGYTF,TGTGCCAGCAGTATAGACAGGGGGTATGGCTACACCTTC
TRBV6-5,TRBD1,TRBJ1-4,NA,CASSYPTGQGIEKLFF,TGTGCCAGCAGTTACCCCACGGGACAGGGGATAGAAAAACTGTTTTTT
TRBV6-1,TRBD1,TRBJ1-2,NA,CASRPDRGNGYTF,TGTGCCAGCAGACCCGACAGGGGGAATGGCTACACCTTC
TRBV28,TRBD2,TRBJ2-5,NA,CASRSPGGTVETQYF,TGTGCCAGCAGGTCCCCCGGGGGGACGGTAGAGACCCAGTACTTC
TRBV6-4,NA,TRBJ1-2,NA,CASSDETGGYTF,TGTGCCAGCAGTGACGAGACAGGAGGCTACACCTTC
TRBV6-5,TRBD1,TRBJ2-7,NA,CASSRTGGLYEQYF,TGTGCCAGCAGTAGGACAGGGGGCTTGTACGAGCAGTACTTC
TRBV7-9,NA,TRBJ2-1,NA,CASSPLGRGDNEQFF,TGTGCCAGCAGCCCCCTCGGCAGGGGAGACAATGAGCAGTTCTTC
TRBV28,NA,TRBJ2-7,few,CASSLQLATYEQYF,TGTGCCAGCAGTTTACAACTAGCAACCTACGAGCAGTACTTC
TRBV30,NA,TRBJ2-6,few,CAWSVEGAHSGANVLTF,TGTGCCTGGAGTGTAGAGGGCGCCCACTCTGGGGCCAACGTCCTGACTTTC
TRBV28,NA,TRBJ2-7,few,CASRPGTYEQYF,TGTGCCAGCAGACCCGGGACCTACGAGCAGTACTTC
TRBV10-3,TRBD1,TRBJ2-5,few,CAIRAGTGEETQYF,TGTGCCATCAGGGCCGGGACAGGGGAAGAGACCCAGTACTTC
TRBV11-2,TRBD1,TRBJ2-7,few,CASSFPRGLGFTYEQYF,TGTGCCAGCAGCTTCCCCAGGGGGCTCGGATTTACCTACGAGCAGTACTTC
TRBV7-3,TRBD1,TRBJ2-3,few,CASSLTPGQGTDTQYF,TGTGCCAGCAGCTTAACTCCGGGACAGGGCACAGATACGCAGTATTTT
TRBV29-1,NA,TRBJ2-1,NA,CSVTGGGEHNEQFF,TGCAGCGTAACAGGGGGGGGAGAACACAATGAGCAGTTCTTC
TRBV19,NA,TRBJ1-1,once,CASSRTMNTEAFF,TGTGCCAGTAGTAGAACTATGAACACTGAAGCTTTCTTT
TRBV9,TRBD2,TRBJ2-2,NA,CASSAGTSGVGELFF,TGTGCCAGCAGCGCCGGGACTAGCGGGGTCGGGGAGCTGTTTTTT
TRBV29-1,TRBD1,TRBJ2-2,NA,CSAGTELEVITGELFF,TGCAGCGCCGGGACAGAGTTAGAGGTTATCACCGGGGAGCTGTTTTTT
TRBV5-1,TRBD2,TRBJ2-5,NA,CASSGSGRGGETQYF,TGCGCCAGCAGCGGGTCGGGACGGGGAGGGGAGACCCAGTACTTC
TRBV19,NA,TRBJ1-1,few,CASSIEAGWGMNTEAFF,TGTGCCAGTAGTATAGAGGCGGGGTGGGGCATGAACACTGAAGCTTTCTTT
TRBV4-3,TRBD1,TRBJ2-1,NA,CASNPDRGLGEQFF,TGCGCCAGCAATCCTGACAGGGGGCTAGGTGAGCAGTTCTTC
TRBV7-2,TRBD1,TRBJ1-5,once,CASSLGTGGGSNQPQHF,TGTGCCAGCAGCTTAGGGACAGGGGGGGGGAGCAATCAGCCCCAGCATTTT
TRBV7-2,TRBD1,TRBJ1-2,NA,CASSHGTDVSGYTF,TGTGCCAGCAGCCACGGGACAGATGTTTCGGGCTACACCTTC
TRBV4-3,NA,TRBJ2-1,NA,CASSQDPDKYNEQFF,TGCGCCAGCAGCCAAGATCCCGACAAATACAATGAGCAGTTCTTC
TRBV4-2,NA,TRBJ2-7,NA,CASSQVEGLEQYF,TGTGCCAGCAGCCAAGTAGAGGGTCTGGAGCAGTACTTC
TRBV7-9,TRBD1,TRBJ1-5,few,CASSSRGTGGNQPQHF,TGTGCCAGCAGCTCAAGAGGGACAGGAGGCAATCAGCCCCAGCATTTT
TRBV2,TRBD1,TRBJ2-2,NA,CASSRQGATNTGELFF,TGTGCCAGCAGTCGCCAGGGGGCTACCAACACCGGGGAGCTGTTTTTT
TRBV9,NA,TRBJ2-6,NA,CASSPVGSGANVLTF,TGTGCCAGCAGCCCCGTCGGCTCTGGGGCCAACGTCCTGACTTTC
TRBV7-6,TRBD1,TRBJ2-7,NA,CASSLAGDRVNYEQYF,TGTGCCAGCAGCTTAGCCGGGGACAGGGTCAACTACGAGCAGTACTTC
TRBV7-9,NA,TRBJ1-6,NA,CASSHDQAWNSPLHF,TGTGCCAGCAGTCACGACCAGGCGTGGAATTCACCCCTCCACTTT
TRBV4-2,TRBD1,TRBJ2-3,once,CASSLMTAGTGVTDTQYF,TGTGCCAGCAGCCTTATGACTGCCGGGACAGGGGTAACAGATACGCAGTATTTT
TRBV9,NA,TRBJ2-2,NA,CASSVIDTGELFF,TGTGCCAGCAGCGTTATCGACACCGGGGAGCTGTTTTTT
TRBV29-1,TRBD1,TRBJ2-5,NA,CSVEDLDRGLQETQYF,TGCAGCGTTGAAGATCTGGACAGGGGGCTACAAGAGACCCAGTACTTC
TRBV19,NA,TRBJ1-3,NA,CASSRGLYSGNTIYF,TGTGCCAGTAGCCGTGGACTTTACTCTGGAAACACCATATATTTT
TRBV7-9,NA,TRBJ2-7,NA,CASSLPSQGLIGEQYF,TGTGCCAGCAGCTTACCCAGTCAGGGCCTCATAGGAGAGCAGTACTTC
TRBV4-1,NA,TRBJ1-3,NA,CASSRPGGRAGGDSGNTIYF,TGCGCCAGCAGCCGACCGGGAGGACGGGCCGGGGGCGACTCTGGAAACACCATATATTTT
TRBV5-8,NA,TRBJ2-1,NA,CASSHLRSSYNEQFF,TGTGCCAGCAGCCACCTGAGGAGCTCCTACAATGAGCAGTTCTTC
TRBV7-9,NA,TRBJ2-1,NA,CASSNNQGLNEQFF,TGTGCCAGCAGTAATAACCAGGGTCTCAATGAGCAGTTCTTC
TRBV20-1,NA,TRBJ1-1,NA,CSARGLTEAFF,TGCAGTGCGCGGGGGCTAACTGAAGCTTTCTTT
TRBV9,NA,TRBJ1-1,NA,CASSETGFDEAFF,TGTGCCAGCAGCGAAACAGGGTTTGATGAAGCTTTCTTT
TRBV4-2,TRBD1,TRBJ1-5,few,CASSQDFGQGPREPQHF,TGTGCCAGCAGCCAAGATTTTGGACAGGGGCCCCGGGAGCCCCAGCATTTT
TRBV6-5,TRBD2,TRBJ2-3,NA,CASSYGLAGSDTQYF,TGTGCCAGCAGTTACGGGCTAGCGGGGTCAGATACGCAGTATTTT
TRBV6-5,TRBD1,TRBJ1-3,NA,CASSYAGTGAGNTIYF,TGTGCCAGCAGTTACGCCGGGACAGGGGCTGGAAACACCATATATTTT
TRBV13,TRBD2,TRBJ2-1,NA,CASSTTSGGKNEQFF,TGTGCCAGCAGCACAACTAGCGGGGGTAAGAATGAGCAGTTCTTC
TRBV11-2,NA,TRBJ1-1,NA,CASSLDRGWGTEAFF,TGTGCCAGCAGCTTAGACAGGGGTTGGGGCACTGAAGCTTTCTTT
TRBV6-1,NA,TRBJ1-5,NA,CASSERLNQPQHF,TGTGCCAGCAGTGAACGGTTAAATCAGCCCCAGCATTTT
TRBV4-3,NA,TRBJ2-2,once,CASSQRGLGTGELFF,TGCGCCAGCAGCCAGAGGGGACTTGGGACCGGGGAGCTGTTTTTT
TRBV29-1,TRBD2,TRBJ2-7,NA,CSVPGLAGSYEQYF,TGCAGCGTCCCCGGACTAGCGGGATCCTACGAGCAGTACTTC
TRBV2,TRBD2,TRBJ2-5,NA,CASRDGTSGGAEETQYF,TGTGCCAGCAGGGACGGGACTAGCGGGGGGGCGGAAGAGACCCAGTACTTC
TRBV5-1,NA,TRBJ1-4,NA,CASSLMQGGEKLFF,TGCGCCAGCAGCTTAATGCAGGGAGGGGAAAAACTGTTTTTT
TRBV6-6,NA,TRBJ2-5,NA,CASSYRGETQYF,TGTGCCAGCAGTTACCGCGGAGAGACCCAGTACTTC
TRBV6-1,TRBD1,TRBJ1-5,NA,CASNTGDHQPQHF,TGTGCCAGCAACACAGGGGACCATCAGCCCCAGCATTTT
TRBV5-5,TRBD1,TRBJ2-7,NA,CASSLATQGVGEQYF,TGTGCCAGCAGCCTGGCGACCCAGGGGGTGGGCGAGCAGTACTTC
TRBV9,NA,TRBJ1-5,NA,CASSVGENQPQHF,TGTGCCAGCAGCGTAGGGGAGAATCAGCCCCAGCATTTT
TRBV7-8,NA,TRBJ1-6,NA,CASSFDLNSPLHF,TGTGCCAGCAGCTTCGACTTAAATTCACCCCTCCACTTT
TRBV28,NA,TRBJ2-7,few,CASSFRFAGGFAYEQYF,TGTGCCAGCAGTTTTCGTTTTGCAGGGGGGTTTGCCTACGAGCAGTACTTC